Listed here are 5 T cell receptor beta chains from one sample, sequenced in a study of T cells after yellow fever vaccination. TCRdb ran MiXCR on the 5' RACE reads and lists one entry per CDR3 protein. The repertoire has about 580,000 distinct CDR3 sequences, 17% of them found once; the top ten carry 17%. Sequencing was performed on PBMCs, taken about 5 days after the first yellow fever vaccination. These receptors were collected from a young man who received the YFV17D yellow fever vaccine.

This clonotype was seen only a few times. Here the CDR3 reads CASSPPGGGGADEQFF. In DNA, the CDR3 is TGTGCCAGCTCACCCCCGGGGGGCGGGGGTGCTGATGAGCAGTTCTTC. V is TRBV18 and J is TRBJ2-1; possible D gene TRBD2, 7 bases. Germline V gene lookup returns CDR1 KGHSH and CDR2 LQKENI. Trimming stripped 3 bases from V and 8 bases from J, with 20 bases between. The CDR3 is 16 amino acids.

The chain links TRBV7-9 to TRBJ2-2, with D possibly matching TRBD1 (5 bases). V lost 11 bases and J 0 bases, leaving 16 bases between the germline ends. The CDR3 extends over 15 amino acids. Germline lookup yields CDR1 SEHNR and CDR2 FQNEAQ (reference sequence). The CDR3 coding sequence is TGTGCCGGCCAGCAGGGATTAGCGAACACCGGGGAGCTGTTTTTT. It is translated as CAGQQGLANTGELFF.

The chain uses TRBV29-1 and TRBJ2-1; the D is unclear. There are 13 residues in the CDR3. V gave up 7 bases and J gave up 8 bases, with 18 bases separating them. Germline V gene data show CDR1 as SQVTM and CDR2 as ANQGSEA. CDR3: CSASPSGGDEQFF. The CDR3 DNA is TGCAGCGCCTCTCCCTCGGGCGGCGATGAGCAGTTCTTC.

The V gene is TRBV7-9, the J gene TRBJ2-5, with 10 bases matching TRBD1. The CDR3 has 15 residues. Trimming removed 5 bases from V and 5 bases from J; junction bases left unmatched: 8. Germline V gene lookup returns CDR1 SEHNR and CDR2 FQNEAQ (reference sequence). The CDR3 DNA sequence: TGTGCCAGCAGCCCCGGACAGGGGGTGTCGGAGACCCAGTACTTC. It yields the protein CASSPGQGVSETQYF.

This clonotype was detected only a few times. V usage is TRBV5-1 and J usage is TRBJ2-1; D call uncertain. From germline, CDR1 is SGHRS and CDR2 YFSETQ. The CDR3 covers 14 residues. V was pared by 1 base and J by 2 bases, with 7 bases between. CDR3 bases: TGCGCCAGCAGCTTGAGTGCAGCCTACAATGAGCAGTTCTTC. Translation gives CASSLSAAYNEQFF.